This is a list of T cell receptor beta chains from one sample in a study of technical replicates of blood from several donors. Libraries were prepared by immunoSEQ multiplex PCR; TCRdb keeps only in-frame clonotypes and omits some of them. The table has about 13,000 clones, 65% to 90% seen once. The material sequenced was PBMCs. These receptors were collected from a human donor in good health. The conserved cysteine and the conserved F or W are not part of the CDR3 here. A D gene is named only where the DNA matches it firmly.

V: TRBV6-1; D: TRBD2; CDR3: ASRGTSGGYEQY
V: TRBV7-9; D: NA; CDR3: ASSPFTDSSYGYT
V: TRBV10-3; D: NA; CDR3: AIMKGGDEQY
V: TRBV7-9; D: TRBD2; CDR3: ASSPQGGLAGGNEQF
V: TRBV7-9; D: TRBD1; CDR3: ASNHIGTGGSGELF
V: TRBV27; D: NA; CDR3: ASSLGTLGLAGANVLT
V: TRBV2; D: TRBD1; CDR3: ASSGRDSYEKLF
V: TRBV6-1; D: TRBD2; CDR3: ASSGPGLAYEQY
V: TRBV19; D: TRBD2; CDR3: ASSIKAGGYNEQF
V: TRBV7-9; D: TRBD1; CDR3: ASSDGQGASGELF
V: TRBV4-1; D: NA; CDR3: ASSQDGPTTGEVLYEQY
V: TRBV7-9; D: NA; CDR3: ASSLLGGSNQPQH
V: TRBV5-6; D: NA; CDR3: ASSTEQGSPTYEQY
V: TRBV6-1; D: TRBD1; CDR3: ASSADRADTEAF
V: TRBV11-2; D: NA; CDR3: ASSLDPVPDTQY
V: TRBV30; D: NA; CDR3: AWSTLDSRF
V: TRBV5-6; D: TRBD1; CDR3: ASSQDRPDTQY
V: TRBV28; D: TRBD2; CDR3: ASSNGLAEDEQY
V: TRBV27; D: TRBD2; CDR3: ASTPSSSGSYEQY
V: TRBV28; D: TRBD1; CDR3: ASRDRNPIYEQY
V: TRBV19; D: TRBD1; CDR3: ASIRTGGNTEAF
V: TRBV5-6; D: NA; CDR3: ASSLFSVSGNTIY
V: TRBV30; D: NA; CDR3: AWKRGRLPGNTIY
V: TRBV6-6; D: NA; CDR3: ASSYSTDQPQH
V: TRBV19; D: NA; CDR3: ASSIGAAGYT
V: TRBV6-1; D: NA; CDR3: ASREVGYT
V: TRBV2; D: TRBD2; CDR3: ASSGRASYEQY
V: TRBV19; D: TRBD1; CDR3: ASSTLDRGLNTEAF
V: TRBV19; D: NA; CDR3: ASSTRPRQVTVTEAF
V: TRBV30; D: TRBD1; CDR3: AWSVGTAFYGYT
V: TRBV15; D: NA; CDR3: ATSRDRALTEAF
V: TRBV10-2; D: NA; CDR3: ASTGRDSYNEQF
V: TRBV6-1; D: NA; CDR3: ATQFSGSDTQY
V: TRBV11-2; D: NA; CDR3: ASSLFSAMNTEAF
V: TRBV10-1; D: NA; CDR3: ASSTHGTEAF
V: TRBV6-9; D: TRBD1; CDR3: ASRKDRVWPTDTQY
V: TRBV7-2; D: TRBD1; CDR3: ASSLALQGTEAF
V: TRBV10-1; D: NA; CDR3: ASSDPGAANTEAF
V: TRBV7-2; D: NA; CDR3: ASSAYAREQF
V: TRBV7-9; D: TRBD2; CDR3: ASSLISGGNDPGELF
V: TRBV11-1; D: NA; CDR3: ASSLSSPQETQY
V: TRBV4-2; D: TRBD2; CDR3: ASSGPGTSGSSTDTQY